This passage covers 24 T cell receptor beta chains from one sample sequenced in a study of response to subunit inactivated influenza vaccine. TCRdb itself ran the RT-PCR reads through MiXCR, one entry per CDR3 protein. The data show approximately 530,000 distinct CDR3 sequences, with approximately 12% seen just once and 13% held by the top ten. Sequenced material: PBMCs from blood, taken 45 days after vaccination. The source of these receptors is a man between 45 and 60 years old who received an inactivated influenza vaccine.

The chain uses TRBV7-2 and TRBJ2-5; 9 bases line up with TRBD1. The germline V gene encodes CDR1 SGHTA and CDR2 FQGNSA. The CDR3 loop spans 17 amino acids. Unmatched junction bases numbered 12, after V lost 2 bases and J lost 5 bases. CDR3 residues: CASSLPMTGGGRETQYF. DNA of the CDR3: TGTGCCAGCAGCTTACCGATGACAGGGGGAGGGCGGGAGACCCAGTACTTC. Full variable domain (remainder filled in from reference TRBV7-2 and TRBJ2-5): GAGVSQSPSNKVTEKGKDVELRCDPISGHTALYWYRQSLGQGLEFLIYFQGNSAPDKSGLPSDRFSAERTGGSVSTLTIQRTQQEDSAVYLCASSLPMTGGGRETQYFGPGTRLLVL.

This clonotype was observed at least ten times. The CDR3 protein is CASSQDGLAGADTQYF. The DNA for the CDR3 is TGCGCCAGCAGCCAAGATGGTCTAGCGGGAGCAGATACGCAGTATTTT. The chain employs TRBV4-3 and TRBJ2-3; 10 bases are shared with TRBD2. V lost 0 bases to trimming and J lost 4 bases; unmatched junction nucleotides: 4. The length of the CDR3 is 16 residues. Per germline, CDR1 LGHNA and CDR2 YSLEER.

This chain links TRBV7-9 with TRBJ2-2; tentatively, D is TRBD2 (5 bases). The CDR3 loop spans 15 amino acids. Trimming shortened V by 5 bases and J by 6 bases, and 16 bases separated the two germline ends. CDR1 SEHNR and CDR2 FQNEAQ come from the germline V gene (reference sequence). CDR3 amino acids: CASSPERARAGELFF. In DNA form, the CDR3 reads TGTGCCAGCAGCCCCGAGAGGGCGAGAGCCGGGGAGCTGTTTTTT.

The chain is built from TRBV5-1 and TRBJ1-4; D gene unclear. This CDR3 is built from 16 residues. CDR1 is SGHRS, CDR2 YFSETQ, per germline. Trimming cost V 3 bases and J 0 bases, with 12 bases left between them. The DNA for the CDR3 is TGCGCCAGCAGCTCAGAGCCGGGAGCAACTAATGAAAAACTGTTTTTT. Protein sequence: CASSSEPGATNEKLFF.

The rearrangement links TRBV5-1 to TRBJ2-5, with 8 positions matching TRBD1. The junction had 6 bases not matched to a gene; V was cut back by 4 bases and J by 4 bases. The CDR3 has 14 amino acids. Germline values: CDR1 SGHRS, CDR2 YFSETQ. CDR3: CASSQGRGPETQYF. For the CDR3, the DNA is TGCGCCAGCAGCCAGGGCAGGGGGCCAGAGACCCAGTACTTC.

The V and J genes are TRBV12-3 or TRBV12-4 and TRBJ2-7; weak D call: TRBD2 (6 bases). The CDR3 runs to 15 residues. The ends were cut back, 5 bases at V and 2 bases at J, with 16 bases in the middle. In DNA form, the CDR3 reads TGTGCCAGCAGTATCGGGAGACCCCGTACCTACGAGCAGTACTTC. Translation: CASSIGRPRTYEQYF.

The V gene is TRBV6-2 or TRBV6-3, the J gene TRBJ2-2; tentative D call: TRBD2 (5 bases). The CDR3 extends over 12 amino acids. V was cut by 7 bases and J by 8 bases, with 11 bases left in between. The germline gives CDR1 MNHEY, CDR2 SVGEGT. The CDR3, as DNA: TGTGCCAGCAACCGAAGGAGGGGGGAGCTGTTTTTT. Protein sequence: CASNRRRGELFF.

This clonotype has a handful of counts. The chain uses TRBV5-1 and TRBJ2-3, with TRBD2 matching over 11 bases. Germline V gene lookup returns CDR1 SGHRS and CDR2 YFSETQ. Unmatched junction bases numbered 9, after V lost 4 bases and J lost 2 bases. The CDR3 is made up of 17 amino acids. The CDR3 sequence is CASSRRLAGTYTDTQYF. The CDR3 DNA is TGCGCCAGCAGCCGGAGACTAGCGGGGACCTACACAGATACGCAGTATTTT. Together with reference TRBV5-1 and TRBJ2-3, the CDR3 gives the full variable domain: KAGVTQTPRYLIKTRGQQVTLSCSPISGHRSVSWYQQTPGQGLQFLFEYFSETQRNKGNFPGRFSGRQFSNSRSEMNVSTLELGDSALYLCASSRRLAGTYTDTQYFGPGTRLTVL.

The J gene is TRBJ2-2, the V gene TRBV5-1, with 8 bases lining up with TRBD2. This CDR3 region has 15 residues. J gave up 4 bases and V 4 bases, and 6 bases lay outside the gene matches. CDR1 SGHRS and CDR2 YFSETQ come from the germline V gene. The CDR3 region has the DNA TGCGCCAGCAGCGCGGGGGGAATGAGCACCGGGGAGCTGTTTTTT. This sequence encodes CASSAGGMSTGELFF.

The chain joins TRBV20-1 to TRBJ1-6; the match to TRBD1 covers 9 bases. The V and J ends lost 6 bases and 7 bases, in that order; junction bases with no gene match: 7. The CDR3 covers 14 residues. Germline assignment: CDR1 DFQATT and CDR2 SNEGSKA (reference sequence). The DNA of the CDR3 is TGCAGTGCCACCGGACAGGGGAGGAATTCACCCCTCCACTTT. Its translation is CSATGQGRNSPLHF.

CDR3 amino acids: CASSLAVGFSNQPQHF. Written as DNA, the CDR3 is TGTGCCAGCAGCTTAGCGGTAGGGTTCAGCAATCAGCCCCAGCATTTT. The chain has TRBV7-2 and TRBJ1-5, with unresolved D. The V end lost 0 bases, the J end lost 1 base, and 10 bases lay between the germline ends. The CDR3 is made up of 16 amino acids. CDR1 is SGHTA, CDR2 FQGNSA, per germline.

The rearrangement links TRBV3-1 to TRBJ1-5, with D possibly TRBD1 on 5 matching bases. The CDR3 is 16 residues long. Trimming removed 0 bases from V and 2 bases from J, with 11 bases in between. Germline-derived CDR1 and CDR2 are LGHDT and YNNKEL (reference sequence). This chain's CDR3 is CASSQELGDGNQPQHF. The CDR3 DNA sequence: TGTGCCAGCAGCCAAGAATTAGGGGATGGCAATCAGCCCCAGCATTTT.

V and J are TRBV6-5 and TRBJ1-4; D not resolved. The CDR3 spans 15 residues. V lost 4 bases and J lost 0, with 9 bases in between. Germline lookup yields CDR1 MNHEY and CDR2 SVGAGI. CDR3 coding DNA: TGTGCCAGCAGTTCCAGTATTGCAACTAATGAAAAACTGTTTTTT. Protein product: CASSSSIATNEKLFF.

This clonotype was seen many times. The CDR3 DNA is TGCAGTGCTAGAGGAAGCGGGGGGCCCCCCTATGAGCAGTTCTTC. Its translation is CSARGSGGPPYEQFF. This sequence joins TRBV20-1 and TRBJ2-1; 9 nucleotides match TRBD2. Germline CDR1 is DFQATT and CDR2 is SNEGSKA (reference sequence). V dropped 1 base and J dropped 8; count of bases not matched to a gene: 9. The CDR3 extends over 15 amino acids.

This clonotype was counted at least ten times. V usage is TRBV5-5 and J usage is TRBJ2-7; TRBD1 is a possible D gene (6 bases). Trimming removed 4 bases from V and 1 base from J, with 12 bases in between. The CDR3 is made up of 14 amino acids. CDR1 is SGHKS, CDR2 YYEKEE, per germline (reference sequence). CDR3: CASSRLGTSYEQYF. The CDR3 bases are TGTGCCAGCAGCCGACTGGGGACATCCTACGAGCAGTACTTC.

The chain recombines TRBV6-5 with TRBJ1-2, with unresolved D. V lost 2 bases and J lost 2, with 18 bases in between. The germline V gene encodes CDR1 MNHEY and CDR2 SVGAGI. CDR3 length: 17 amino acids. For the CDR3, the DNA is TGTGCCAGCAGTTACGCTCCAAGCCCCCCAGCAAACTATGGCTACACCTTC. Translating it yields CASSYAPSPPANYGYTF.

This clonotype was picked up a small number of times. V is TRBV6-2 or TRBV6-3 and J is TRBJ2-1; the match to TRBD2 covers 10 bases. This CDR3 contains 12 residues. Germline CDR1 is MNHEY and CDR2 is SVGEGT. V was clipped by 7 bases and J by 8 bases; unmatched bases: 2. The CDR3, as DNA: TGTGCCAGCACTAGCGGGAGTCATGAGCAGTTCTTC. It codes for CASTSGSHEQFF.

This clonotype was observed many times. The rearrangement uses TRBV5-1 and TRBJ2-3, with 7 positions matching TRBD1. Trimming cost V 4 bases and J 1 base; bases outside gene matches: 3. CDR3 length: 14 residues. Germline V lookup: CDR1 SGHRS, CDR2 YFSETQ. CDR3 nucleotides: TGCGCCAGCAGCATTGGGACAGGCACAGATACGCAGTATTTT. This sequence encodes CASSIGTGTDTQYF.

This clonotype was found a few times. J is TRBJ2-3 and V is TRBV7-9, with D hard to call. V shed 5 bases and J shed 0 bases, with 6 bases lying between them. Germline V gives CDR1 SEHNR, CDR2 FQNEAQ (reference sequence). This CDR3 spans 13 amino acids. The CDR3 protein is CASSDISTDTQYF. The CDR3 nucleotides read TGTGCCAGCAGCGATATTAGCACAGATACGCAGTATTTT.

There are a few counts of this clonotype. This chain connects TRBV4-2 to TRBJ2-3; TRBD2 matches 11 bases. Germline CDR1 LGHNA, CDR2 YNFKEQ. The CDR3 is 16 amino acids. J lost 2 bases, V lost 1 base, and 2 bases had no gene match. CDR3 residues: CASSQVAGGNTDTQYF. The CDR3 bases are TGTGCCAGCAGCCAAGTAGCGGGAGGGAACACAGATACGCAGTATTTT.

This sequence joins TRBV6-1 and TRBJ2-7, with TRBD2 matching 9 bases. V was pared by 6 bases and J by 0 bases, with 3 bases of the junction left unmatched. The germline V gene has CDR1 MNHNS and CDR2 SASEGT. The CDR3 is made up of 14 amino acids. The CDR3 loop is CASRRGGDSYEQYF. The CDR3 DNA reads as TGTGCCAGCAGGCGGGGGGGCGACTCCTACGAGCAGTACTTC.

This clonotype was found a few times. The chain joins TRBV9 to TRBJ2-7; D is possibly TRBD1 (5 bases). Trimming cost V 6 bases and J 6 bases, with 16 bases left between them. Germline CDR1 SGDLS, CDR2 YYNGEE. This CDR3 is 13 amino acids long. The chain's CDR3 is CASNPQGMGEQYF. The CDR3 DNA is TGTGCCAGCAACCCCCAGGGTATGGGCGAGCAGTACTTC.

This clonotype has at least ten counts. The rearrangement joins TRBV5-1 to TRBJ2-2; D may be TRBD1 (5 bases). Germline CDR1 and CDR2: SGHRS and YFSETQ. The ends were cut back, 1 base at V and 0 bases at J, with 7 bases in the middle. This CDR3 region has 15 residues. Written as DNA, the CDR3 is TGCGCCAGCAGCTTGAAGGGGACGAACACCGGGGAGCTGTTTTTT. Protein product: CASSLKGTNTGELFF.

This clonotype occurred many times. The rearrangement joins TRBV10-3 to TRBJ2-7; 11 bases line up with TRBD1. Germline values: CDR1 ENHRY, CDR2 SYGVKD. Germline trimming cut 10 bases from V and 7 bases from J; bases unmatched to any gene: 12. This CDR3 has 14 amino acids. In nucleotides, the CDR3 is TGTGCCACGGTTGGACAGGGGGCAATCGGGGAGCAGTACTTC. Encoded protein: CATVGQGAIGEQYF.